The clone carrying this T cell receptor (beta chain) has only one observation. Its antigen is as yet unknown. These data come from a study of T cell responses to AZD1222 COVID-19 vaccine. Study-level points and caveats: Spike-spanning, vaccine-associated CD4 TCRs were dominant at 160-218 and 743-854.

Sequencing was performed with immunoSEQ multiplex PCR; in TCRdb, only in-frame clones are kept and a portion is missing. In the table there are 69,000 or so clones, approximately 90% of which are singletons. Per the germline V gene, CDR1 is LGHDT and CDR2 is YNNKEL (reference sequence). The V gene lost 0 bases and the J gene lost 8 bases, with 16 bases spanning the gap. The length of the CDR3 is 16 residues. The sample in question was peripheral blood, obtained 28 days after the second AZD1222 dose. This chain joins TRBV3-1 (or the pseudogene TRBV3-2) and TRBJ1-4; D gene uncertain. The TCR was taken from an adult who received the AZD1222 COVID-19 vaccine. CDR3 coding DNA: TGTGCCAGCAGCCAAGATTACCCGGGTCGGAACGAAAAACTGTTTTTT. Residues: CASSQDYPGRNEKLFF.